The 25 T cell receptor beta chains in this list originate from one sample, sequenced in a study of T cell repertoires in cytomegalovirus infection. MiXCR, run by TCRdb on the reads, gives a single entry per CDR3 protein. The table has 450,000 to 600,000 distinct CDR3 sequences, under 45% seen once; the top ten hold about two fifths. The antigens of these receptors remain unknown. The sample was cultured PBMCs, taken from culture after CMV antigen stimulation. The receptors here all came from a human donor in good health (CMV status not recorded). Some clones in this sample may be carry-over from other donors' samples.

This clonotype has a handful of counts. The chain couples TRBV6-2 or TRBV6-3 to TRBJ1-2; 7 nucleotides line up with TRBD1. J gave up 2 bases and V 6 bases, and 6 bases lay outside the gene matches. This CDR3 comprises 14 residues. CDR1 is MNHEY, CDR2 SVGEGT, per germline. The CDR3 DNA follows: TGTGCCAGCAGGAAAACAGGGGCCAACTATGGCTACACCTTC. This sequence encodes CASRKTGANYGYTF.

This clonotype was counted many times. The chain combines TRBV7-2 with TRBJ2-2, with D tentatively TRBD2 (6 bases). The CDR3 has 14 amino acids. CDR1 and CDR2 from the germline V gene are SGHTA and FQGNSA. V was cut by 6 bases and J by 1 base, with 9 bases left in between. The CDR3 DNA reads as TGTGCCAGCAGTAGCGGTGTGAACACCGGGGAGCTGTTTTTT. This encodes CASSSGVNTGELFF. Full variable domain (remainder filled in from reference TRBV7-2 and TRBJ2-2): GAGVSQSPSNKVTEKGKDVELRCDPISGHTALYWYRQSLGQGLEFLIYFQGNSAPDKSGLPSDRFSAERTGGSVSTLTIQRTQQEDSAVYLCASSSGVNTGELFFGEGSRLTVL.

The V and J genes are TRBV4-1 and TRBJ2-6, with no clear D. Germline V gene data show CDR1 as MGHRA and CDR2 as YSYEKL. The V gene lost 1 base and the J gene lost 10 bases, with 11 bases spanning the gap. The CDR3 contains 14 residues. For the CDR3, the DNA is TGCGCCAGCAGCCAAGGGTCTTTCGTAAACGTCCTGACTTTC. It encodes CASSQGSFVNVLTF.

This clonotype has only a few counts. The CDR3 sequence is CASSSSVLAGVEETQYF. CDR3 DNA: TGTGCCAGCAGCTCATCGGTACTAGCGGGAGTTGAAGAGACCCAGTACTTC. The chain recombines TRBV7-6 with TRBJ2-5, with 11 positions matching TRBD2. V lost 4 bases and J lost 3; bases outside the gene matches: 10. This CDR3 region has 17 residues. Germline V gene sequence: CDR1 SGHVS, CDR2 FNYEAQ.

This chain connects TRBV18 to TRBJ1-5; D is unclear. Trimming left V 6 bases short and J 11 bases short, with 20 bases between. From germline, CDR1 is KGHSH and CDR2 LQKENI. The CDR3 extends over 14 amino acids. CDR3 DNA: TGTGCCAGCTCGCATGGGCAGACCCAATCGGCCCAGCATTTT. Amino acid sequence: CASSHGQTQSAQHF.

CDR3 bases: TGTGCCAGCAGTCCGACTGATCGACCGGGGACCACTGAAGCTTTCTTT. Its protein is CASSPTDRPGTTEAFF. This chain links TRBV25-1 with TRBJ1-1; possibly TRBD1 for D (5 bases). The CDR3 has 16 amino acids. Between the trimmed V and J ends, which lost 5 bases and 4 bases, there was a span of 20 bases. Germline V gene data show CDR1 as MGHDK and CDR2 as SYGVNS.

This clonotype showed up just a few times. The chain recombines TRBV12-3 or TRBV12-4 with TRBJ2-3; 7 nucleotides agree with TRBD1. The CDR3 has 16 amino acids. V was pared by 5 bases and J by 0 bases, with 8 bases of the junction left unmatched. Here the CDR3 DNA reads TGTGCCAGCAGTCCCGGGGACAGTTCTAGCACAGATACGCAGTATTTT. Residues: CASSPGDSSSTDTQYF.

This chain uses TRBV7-8 with TRBJ2-1; D gene ambiguous. The V and J ends lost 5 bases and 3 bases respectively, with 11 bases between them. The CDR3 totals 14 residues. Per the germline V gene, CDR1 is SGHVS and CDR2 is FQNEAQ. In DNA form, the CDR3 reads TGTGCCAGCAGCCCTTTGGGCCTCTACAATGAGCAGTTCTTC. Protein sequence: CASSPLGLYNEQFF.

This chain connects TRBV19 to TRBJ2-2; a possible D gene is TRBD2 (5 bases). This CDR3 has 13 residues. Germline V gene lookup returns CDR1 LNHDA and CDR2 SQIVND (reference sequence). V was trimmed by 3 bases and J by 6 bases, leaving 8 bases between them. The CDR3 loop reads CASSMSSPGELFF. CDR3 nucleotide sequence: TGTGCCAGTAGTATGTCTAGCCCCGGGGAGCTGTTTTTT.

This clonotype was seen more than once but under ten times. CDR3 amino acids: CASSFLDEGGRSSGRAGELFF. Here the CDR3 DNA reads TGTGCCAGCAGTTTTTTGGACGAAGGTGGAAGGTCCTCCGGTCGGGCCGGGGAGCTGTTTTTT. The chain has TRBV12-3 or TRBV12-4 and TRBJ2-2, with no clear D. The CDR3 consists of 21 residues. V lost 3 bases to trimming and J lost 6 bases, with 32 bases between them.

This clonotype was observed a few times. The rearrangement joins TRBV7-2 to TRBJ2-4; D uncertain. CDR3 length: 13 residues. The V end was cut by 5 bases, the J end by 11 bases, with 16 bases between. The V gene's germline CDR1 is SGHTA and CDR2 FQGNSA. CDR3 sequence reads: CASSQSISGVQYF. The CDR3, as DNA: TGTGCCAGCAGCCAGTCGATCTCTGGGGTTCAGTACTTC.

V usage is TRBV7-2 and J usage is TRBJ2-7, with 7 bases identical to TRBD1. Unmatched junction bases numbered 10, after V lost 5 bases and J lost 6 bases. Germline lookup yields CDR1 SGHTA and CDR2 FQGNSA. CDR3 size: 14 residues. The CDR3 DNA reads as TGTGCCAGCAGCAACCGGGACAGAGGGCTCGAGCAGTACTTC. Its protein product is CASSNRDRGLEQYF.

The chain links TRBV7-6 to TRBJ2-3, with D hard to call. Germline CDR1 is SGHVS and CDR2 is FNYEAQ. The CDR3 sequence is 16 residues long. Trimming shortened V by 2 bases and J by 2 bases, and 14 bases separated the two germline ends. DNA of the CDR3: TGTGCCAGCAGCTTAACTGTGGAGCCAAACACAGATACGCAGTATTTT. Translated: CASSLTVEPNTDTQYF.

This clonotype was counted a single time. The chain couples TRBV29-1 to TRBJ1-2; tentative D call: TRBD1 (5 bases). Per the germline V gene, CDR1 is SQVTM and CDR2 is ANQGSEA. Deletions cut 8 bases from V and 1 base from J, with 23 bases between. The length of the CDR3 is 16 residues. CDR3 DNA: TGCAGCCTGAACGCCCCCCCGACAGAGCATAACTATGGCTACACCTTC. This sequence encodes CSLNAPPTEHNYGYTF.

This clonotype has only a few counts. This chain uses TRBV7-4 with TRBJ1-1, with a possible D match to TRBD1 (5 bases). Germline CDR1 reads SGHVT; CDR2 reads SQSDAQ. The CDR3 totals 17 residues. With 0 bases removed from V and 1 base from J, the gap between germline ends came to 15 bases. The CDR3 DNA reads as TGTGCCAGCAGCTTAGCGGTGGGTAGGGGACCGAACACTGAAGCTTTCTTT. This encodes CASSLAVGRGPNTEAFF.

This clonotype was detected only a few times. The chain has TRBV7-2 and TRBJ2-2, with no clear D. The CDR3 is made up of 14 amino acids. Germline V gene data show CDR1 as SGHTA and CDR2 as FQGNSA. V was cut by 7 bases and J by 0 bases, with 9 bases left in between. CDR3 DNA: TGTGCCAGCATCCTGTACCCGAACACCGGGGAGCTGTTTTTT. Protein: CASILYPNTGELFF.

The gene calls are TRBV12-3 or TRBV12-4 and TRBJ2-1; D is tentatively TRBD1 or TRBD2 (5 bases each). This CDR3 has 12 amino acids. With 5 bases removed from V and 14 bases from J, the gap between germline ends came to 16 bases. The CDR3 loop is CASSPYPGRKFF. The CDR3 DNA sequence: TGTGCCAGCAGTCCATATCCGGGACGCAAGTTCTTC.

This rearrangement joins TRBV6-6 to TRBJ1-3; the D is unclear. V was trimmed by 2 bases and J by 4 bases, leaving 12 bases between them. Germline-derived CDR1 and CDR2 are MNHNY and SVGAGI (reference sequence). This CDR3 has 15 residues. CDR3 nucleotides: TGTGCCAGCAGTTACGGCAACCAACGGGGAAACACCATATATTTT. Encoded protein: CASSYGNQRGNTIYF.

There are a few counts of this clonotype. The chain carries TRBV2 and TRBJ2-1; D is unclear. Trimming took 3 bases from V and 0 from J, leaving 9 bases between them. CDR3 length: 15 amino acids. Germline V gene sequence: CDR1 SNHLY, CDR2 FYNNEI. CDR3 in DNA: TGTGCCAGCAGTGACGAACTCACCTCCTACAATGAGCAGTTCTTC. Encoded protein: CASSDELTSYNEQFF.

This rearrangement joins TRBV7-6 to TRBJ1-3, with a possible D match to TRBD1 (5 bases). Between the trimmed V and J ends, which lost 5 bases and 2 bases, there was a span of 16 bases. The germline V gene encodes CDR1 SGHVS and CDR2 FNYEAQ. CDR3 length equals 16 residues. CDR3 coding DNA: TGTGCCAGCAGCCCAGGAAGGGAGGGACCTGGAAACACCATATATTTT. This translates into CASSPGREGPGNTIYF.

A single count supports this clonotype. This rearrangement joins TRBV11-2 to TRBJ2-5; D is possibly TRBD1 (7 bases). Germline V gene data show CDR1 as SGHAT and CDR2 as FQNNGV. V lost 5 bases and J 2 bases, leaving 21 bases between the germline ends. The CDR3 loop spans 17 amino acids. Here the CDR3 reads CASSLLRGAGGQETQYF. The CDR3 DNA follows: TGTGCCAGCAGCCTCCTCCGCGGGGCAGGGGGACAAGAGACCCAGTACTTC. Together with reference TRBV11-2 and TRBJ2-5, the CDR3 gives the full variable domain: EAGVAQSPRYKIIEKRQSVAFWCNPISGHATLYWYQQILGQGPKLLIQFQNNGVVDDSQLPKDRFSAERLKGVDSTLKIQPAKLEDSAVYLCASSLLRGAGGQETQYFGPGTRLLVL.

The chain is built from TRBV6-1 and TRBJ1-4; D is perhaps TRBD1 (5 bases). The germline V and J ends were trimmed by 7 bases and 5 bases, with 8 bases remaining between them. CDR1 is MNHNS, CDR2 SASEGT, per germline. The CDR3 extends over 12 amino acids. CDR3 nucleotides: TGTGCCAGCAAAGCAGGGAATGAAAAACTGTTTTTT. Translated: CASKAGNEKLFF.

This clonotype was seen a handful of times. This chain uses TRBV12-3 or TRBV12-4 with TRBJ2-3; D unresolved. This CDR3 has 12 residues. Trimming pared 3 bases from V and 6 bases from J, leaving 7 bases between. CDR3 residues: CASSFIVDTQYF. In DNA form, the CDR3 reads TGTGCCAGCAGTTTTATCGTCGATACGCAGTATTTT.

The gene calls are TRBV12-3 or TRBV12-4 and TRBJ1-6; 8 bases are a match to TRBD1. Trimming removed 7 bases from V and 7 bases from J; junction bases left unmatched: 6. This CDR3 contains 14 residues. This CDR3 is CASTEGQANSPLHF. As DNA, the CDR3 is TGTGCCAGCACCGAGGGACAGGCAAATTCACCCCTCCACTTT.

This chain links TRBV19 with TRBJ1-5; a possible D gene is TRBD1 (6 bases). CDR3 size: 15 residues. V was clipped by 7 bases and J by 7 bases, with 20 bases between them. CDR1 LNHDA and CDR2 SQIVND come from the germline V gene (reference sequence). The CDR3 DNA reads as TGTGCCAGTAACCTATATTCAGGGGTGGGGCAGCCCCAGCATTTT. Amino acids: CASNLYSGVGQPQHF.